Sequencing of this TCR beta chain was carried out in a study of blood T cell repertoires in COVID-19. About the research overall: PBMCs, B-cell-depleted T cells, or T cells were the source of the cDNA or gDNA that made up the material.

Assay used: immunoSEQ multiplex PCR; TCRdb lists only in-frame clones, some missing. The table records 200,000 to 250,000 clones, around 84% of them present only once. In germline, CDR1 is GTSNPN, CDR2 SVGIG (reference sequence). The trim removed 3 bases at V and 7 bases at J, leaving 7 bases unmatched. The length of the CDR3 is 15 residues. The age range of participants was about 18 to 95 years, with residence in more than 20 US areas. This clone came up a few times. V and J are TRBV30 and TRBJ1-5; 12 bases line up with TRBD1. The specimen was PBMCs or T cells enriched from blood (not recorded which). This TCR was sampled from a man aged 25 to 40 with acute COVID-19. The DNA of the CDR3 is TGTGCCTGGAGGTCCGGGACAGGGGGCCGGCAGCCCCAGCATTTT. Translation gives CAWRSGTGGRQPQHF.